These T cell receptor beta chains were read from a single sample in a study of radiotherapy plus CTLA-4 blockade in lung cancer. Sequenced by immunoSEQ multiplex PCR; TCRdb stores in-frame clones only, minus some. The table shows approximately 28,000 clones, with around three quarters occurring only once. The source was peripheral blood, collected from a patient treated with radiotherapy plus ipilimumab. All receptors come from a human donor with non-small cell lung cancer that progressed on radiotherapy plus ipilimumab. Both conserved end residues are part of each CDR3. The order of the fields is J gene, D gene, clone size, V gene, CDR3 protein, CDR3 DNA. A D gene is named only where the DNA matches it firmly. Part of the rows lack a size; the others show once, few, many or a class for expanded clones.

j_gene: TRBJ2-7; d_gene: TRBD2; abundance: -; v_gene: TRBV28; CDR3aa: CASSLGTSVPYF; CDR3nt: TGTGCCAGCAGTTTGGGGACTAGCGTACCGTACTTC
j_gene: TRBJ2-1; d_gene: -; abundance: -; v_gene: TRBV29-1; CDR3aa: CSVGLALFSYNEQFF; CDR3nt: TGCAGCGTTGGCCTAGCTCTCTTCTCCTACAATGAGCAGTTCTTC
j_gene: TRBJ2-1; d_gene: -; abundance: -; v_gene: TRBV28; CDR3aa: CASSRTTYNEQFF; CDR3nt: TGTGCCAGCAGCCGGACAACGTACAATGAGCAGTTCTTC
j_gene: TRBJ1-6; d_gene: TRBD1; abundance: -; v_gene: TRBV4-1; CDR3aa: CASSQELDRESPLHF; CDR3nt: TGCGCCAGCAGCCAAGAATTGGACAGGGAATCACCCCTCCACTTT
j_gene: TRBJ1-1; d_gene: -; abundance: -; v_gene: TRBV5-8; CDR3aa: CASSPVSKVSGTEAFF; CDR3nt: TGTGCCAGCAGCCCCGTAAGTAAAGTCTCGGGCACTGAAGCTTTCTTT
j_gene: TRBJ2-1; d_gene: TRBD2; abundance: -; v_gene: TRBV10-2; CDR3aa: CASSEWVAGGREQFF; CDR3nt: TGCGCCAGCAGTGAGTGGGTAGCGGGAGGCCGGGAGCAGTTCTTC
j_gene: TRBJ1-1; d_gene: -; abundance: -; v_gene: TRBV6-6; CDR3aa: CASSPSLGGRTEAFF; CDR3nt: TGTGCCAGCAGTCCCTCACTGGGGGGGCGGACTGAAGCTTTCTTT
j_gene: TRBJ1-3; d_gene: -; abundance: once; v_gene: TRBV10-1; CDR3aa: CASSDSPGNTIYF; CDR3nt: TGCGCCAGCAGTGACAGCCCTGGAAACACCATATATTTT
j_gene: TRBJ2-1; d_gene: TRBD2; abundance: -; v_gene: TRBV12-5; CDR3aa: CASGASVGSGSHEQFF; CDR3nt: TGTGCTAGTGGCGCTAGCGTCGGTAGCGGGAGCCATGAGCAGTTCTTC
j_gene: TRBJ2-5; d_gene: TRBD2; abundance: -; v_gene: TRBV5-4; CDR3aa: CASSYRLAGRAQETQYF; CDR3nt: TGTGCCAGCAGCTACCGACTAGCGGGAAGGGCCCAAGAGACCCAGTACTTC
j_gene: TRBJ2-2; d_gene: -; abundance: -; v_gene: TRBV2; CDR3aa: CASSERREYSRELFF; CDR3nt: TGTGCCAGCAGTGAACGCAGGGAGTATAGCCGGGAGCTGTTTTTT
j_gene: TRBJ1-5; d_gene: -; abundance: -; v_gene: TRBV19; CDR3aa: CASSPIRESNQPQHF; CDR3nt: TGTGCCAGTAGCCCCATTAGGGAGAGCAATCAGCCCCAGCATTTT
j_gene: TRBJ1-2; d_gene: -; abundance: -; v_gene: TRBV27; CDR3aa: CASRPGASNGYTF; CDR3nt: TGTGCCAGCAGACCGGGGGCCTCGAATGGCTACACCTTC
j_gene: TRBJ1-3; d_gene: TRBD1; abundance: -; v_gene: TRBV19; CDR3aa: CASTPTGFSGNTIYF; CDR3nt: TGTGCCAGTACCCCGACAGGGTTCTCTGGAAACACCATATATTTT
j_gene: TRBJ1-4; d_gene: -; abundance: -; v_gene: TRBV7-9; CDR3aa: CASSLDLDEKLFF; CDR3nt: TGTGCCAGCAGCCTTGATTTGGATGAAAAACTGTTTTTT
j_gene: TRBJ2-6; d_gene: -; abundance: -; v_gene: TRBV6-6; CDR3aa: CASSPLELSGANVLTF; CDR3nt: TGTGCCAGCAGTCCCTTAGAGCTCTCTGGGGCCAACGTCCTGACTTTC
j_gene: TRBJ2-1; d_gene: -; abundance: -; v_gene: TRBV7-2; CDR3aa: CASSLDRSGVSSYNEQFF; CDR3nt: TGTGCCAGCAGCTTAGACAGGTCCGGGGTCAGCTCCTACAATGAGCAGTTCTTC
j_gene: TRBJ2-3; d_gene: TRBD2; abundance: once; v_gene: TRBV19; CDR3aa: CASSIYASGKTDTQYF; CDR3nt: TGTGCCAGTAGTATATACGCTAGCGGGAAGACAGATACGCAGTATTTT
j_gene: TRBJ2-2; d_gene: TRBD2; abundance: -; v_gene: TRBV9; CDR3aa: CASSSRTSGPSGELFF; CDR3nt: TGTGCCAGCAGTTCACGGACTAGCGGCCCCTCCGGGGAGCTGTTTTTT
j_gene: TRBJ1-1; d_gene: -; abundance: -; v_gene: TRBV19; CDR3aa: CASSVAIANTEAFF; CDR3nt: TGTGCCAGTAGCGTGGCAATTGCGAACACTGAAGCTTTCTTT
j_gene: TRBJ2-1; d_gene: -; abundance: once; v_gene: TRBV28; CDR3aa: CASRRSVNEQFF; CDR3nt: TGTGCCAGCCGGCGGTCTGTGAATGAGCAGTTCTTC
j_gene: TRBJ1-2; d_gene: -; abundance: once; v_gene: TRBV4-2; CDR3aa: CASSQDVGQGGYGYTF; CDR3nt: TGTGCCAGCAGCCAAGATGTCGGACAAGGGGGCTATGGCTACACCTTC
j_gene: TRBJ2-7; d_gene: -; abundance: -; v_gene: TRBV25-1; CDR3aa: CASRGGIAEEQYF; CDR3nt: TGTGCCAGCAGGGGCGGTATAGCGGAAGAGCAGTACTTC
j_gene: TRBJ1-2; d_gene: TRBD1; abundance: -; v_gene: TRBV19; CDR3aa: CASNTGGSLVDYGYTF; CDR3nt: TGTGCCAGTAATACAGGGGGCTCCCTTGTCGACTATGGCTACACCTTC